This T cell receptor (beta chain) was sequenced for a study of T cells expressing NK-cell markers. Study-wide results and caveats: These same clonotypes (in several donors) also led the CD3+CD56-NKG2C+ fraction. NKG2C+ dominant clonotype frequencies in five or six donors were about 1.0-7.0% of CD8+ T cells.

Comments on this clonotype: Its target is unknown.

Reanalyzing the 5' RACE reads, TCRdb keeps one entry per CDR3 protein, without DNA. This sample's table reports about half a million distinct CDR3 sequences. The CDR3 runs to 16 residues. Per the germline V gene, CDR1 is DFQATT and CDR2 is SNEGSKA (reference sequence). This TCR derives from a woman aged 45-59 years in good health. J is TRBJ2-1 and V is TRBV20-1. The sequencing sample was made of blood T cells: a sorted CD56 or NKG2C T cell subset, CD4+ or CD8+ T cells, or bulk PBMC T cells (not recorded which). The CDR3 loop is CSARDEARTPYNEQFF.